The T cell receptor beta chain described here comes from a study of blood T cells in healthy people across ages. A second about 7 to 12 cycle PCR used barcoded and J-beta primers. MiXCR, run by TCRdb on the 5' RACE reads, gives a single entry per CDR3 protein. The table has 2 million or so distinct CDR3 sequences, about 50% seen once. The sequence derives from a woman aged 40 to 55 in good health. Sequencing used blood.

The chain's CDR3 is CASSVSTGLNEKLFF. The CDR3 bases are TGTGCCAGCAGCGTCTCGACAGGCCTTAATGAAAAACTGTTTTTT. The chain employs TRBV7-2 and TRBJ1-4; tentative D call: TRBD1 (6 bases). The CDR3 has 15 amino acids. Deletions cut 5 bases from V and 4 bases from J, with 14 bases between. The V gene's germline CDR1 is SGHTA and CDR2 FQGNSA.